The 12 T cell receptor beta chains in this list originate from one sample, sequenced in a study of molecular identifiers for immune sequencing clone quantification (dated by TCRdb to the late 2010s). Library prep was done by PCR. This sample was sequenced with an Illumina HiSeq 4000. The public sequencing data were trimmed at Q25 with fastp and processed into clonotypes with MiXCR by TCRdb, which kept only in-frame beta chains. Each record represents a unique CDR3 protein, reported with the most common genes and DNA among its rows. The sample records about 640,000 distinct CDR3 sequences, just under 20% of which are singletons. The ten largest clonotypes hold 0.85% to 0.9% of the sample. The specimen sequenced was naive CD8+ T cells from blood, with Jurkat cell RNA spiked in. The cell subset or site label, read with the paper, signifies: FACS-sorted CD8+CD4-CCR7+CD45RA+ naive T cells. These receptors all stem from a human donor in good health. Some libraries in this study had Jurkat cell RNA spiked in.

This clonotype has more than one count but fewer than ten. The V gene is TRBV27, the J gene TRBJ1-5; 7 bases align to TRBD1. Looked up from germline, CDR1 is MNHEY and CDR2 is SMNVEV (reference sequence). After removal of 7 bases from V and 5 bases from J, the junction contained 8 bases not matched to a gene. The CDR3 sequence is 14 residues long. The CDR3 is CASKSRDSYQPQHF. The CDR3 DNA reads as TGTGCCAGCAAAAGCCGGGACAGTTATCAGCCCCAGCATTTT.

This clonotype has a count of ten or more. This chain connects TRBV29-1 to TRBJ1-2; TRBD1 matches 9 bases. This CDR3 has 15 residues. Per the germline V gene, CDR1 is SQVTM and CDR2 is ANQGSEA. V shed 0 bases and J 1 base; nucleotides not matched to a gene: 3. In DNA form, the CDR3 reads TGCAGCGTTGAAGATTGGACAGGGGATAACTATGGCTACACCTTC. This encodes CSVEDWTGDNYGYTF.

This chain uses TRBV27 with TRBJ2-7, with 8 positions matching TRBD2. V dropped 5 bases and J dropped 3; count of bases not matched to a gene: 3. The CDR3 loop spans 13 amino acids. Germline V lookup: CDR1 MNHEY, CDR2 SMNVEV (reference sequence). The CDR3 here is CASSITSGYEQYF. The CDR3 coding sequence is TGTGCCAGCAGTATTACTAGCGGCTACGAGCAGTACTTC.

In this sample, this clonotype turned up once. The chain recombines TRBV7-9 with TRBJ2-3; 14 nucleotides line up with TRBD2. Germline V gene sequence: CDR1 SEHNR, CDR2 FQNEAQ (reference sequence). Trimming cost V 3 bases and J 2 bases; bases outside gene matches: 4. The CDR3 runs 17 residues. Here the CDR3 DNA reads TGTGCCAGCAGCTTTCCGGGACTAGCGGGGGACACAGATACGCAGTATTTT. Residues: CASSFPGLAGDTDTQYF.

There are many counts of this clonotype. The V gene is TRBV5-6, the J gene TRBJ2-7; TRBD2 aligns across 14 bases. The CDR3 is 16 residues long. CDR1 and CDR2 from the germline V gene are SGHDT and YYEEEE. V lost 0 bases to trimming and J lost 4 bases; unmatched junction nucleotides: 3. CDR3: CASSLVGLAGGYEQYF. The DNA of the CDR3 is TGTGCCAGCAGCTTGGTTGGACTAGCGGGAGGATACGAGCAGTACTTC.

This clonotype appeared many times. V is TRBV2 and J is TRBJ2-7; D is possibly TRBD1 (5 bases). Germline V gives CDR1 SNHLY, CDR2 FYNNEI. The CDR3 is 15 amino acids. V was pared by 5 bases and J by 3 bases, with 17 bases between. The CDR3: CASSLSWGVDYEQYF. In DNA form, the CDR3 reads TGTGCCAGCAGTCTTTCCTGGGGCGTTGACTACGAGCAGTACTTC. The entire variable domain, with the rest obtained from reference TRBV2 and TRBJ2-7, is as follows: EPEVTQTPSHQVTQMGQEVILRCVPISNHLYFYWYRQILGQKVEFLVSFYNNEISEKSEIFDDQFSVERPDGSNFTLKIRSTKLEDSAMYFCASSLSWGVDYEQYFGPGTRLTVT.

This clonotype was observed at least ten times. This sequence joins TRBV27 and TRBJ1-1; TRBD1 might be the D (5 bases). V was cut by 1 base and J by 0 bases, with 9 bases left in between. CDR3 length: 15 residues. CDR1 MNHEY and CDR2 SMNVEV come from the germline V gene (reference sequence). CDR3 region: CASSLFGGMNTEAFF. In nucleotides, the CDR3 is TGTGCCAGCAGTTTATTTGGGGGAATGAACACTGAAGCTTTCTTT.

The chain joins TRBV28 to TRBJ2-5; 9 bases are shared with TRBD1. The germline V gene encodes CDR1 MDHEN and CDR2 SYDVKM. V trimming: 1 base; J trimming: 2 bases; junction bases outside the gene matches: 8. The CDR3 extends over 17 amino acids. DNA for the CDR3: TGTGCCAGCAGTTTATTCTCGGGGACAGGGCTTCAAGAGACCCAGTACTTC. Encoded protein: CASSLFSGTGLQETQYF. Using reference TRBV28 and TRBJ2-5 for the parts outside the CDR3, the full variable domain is DVKVTQSSRYLVKRTGEKVFLECVQDMDHENMFWYRQDPGLGLRLIYFSYDVKMKEKGDIPEGYSVSREKKERFSLILESASTNQTSMYLCASSLFSGTGLQETQYFGPGTRLLVL.

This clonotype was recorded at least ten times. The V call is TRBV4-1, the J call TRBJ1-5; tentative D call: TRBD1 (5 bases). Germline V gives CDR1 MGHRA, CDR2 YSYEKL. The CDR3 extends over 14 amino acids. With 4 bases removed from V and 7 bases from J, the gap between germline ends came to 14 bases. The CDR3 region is CASSPGTTGQPQHF. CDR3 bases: TGCGCCAGCAGCCCTGGGACCACGGGGCAGCCCCAGCATTTT.

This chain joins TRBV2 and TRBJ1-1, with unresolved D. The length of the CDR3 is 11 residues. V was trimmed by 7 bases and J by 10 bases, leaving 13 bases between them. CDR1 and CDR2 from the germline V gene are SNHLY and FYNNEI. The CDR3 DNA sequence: TGTGCCAGCAAGGAGGAGCTGGGAGCTTTCTTT. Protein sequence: CASKEELGAFF.

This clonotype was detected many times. The CDR3 sequence: CASSLEVGGQGYTGELFF. The CDR3 DNA reads as TGTGCCAGCAGCTTGGAGGTTGGGGGACAGGGGTACACCGGGGAGCTGTTTTTT. The chain combines TRBV5-4 with TRBJ2-2; TRBD1 matches at 10 bases. This CDR3 is 18 amino acids long. Germline lookup yields CDR1 SGHNT and CDR2 YYREEE (reference sequence). The V segment lost 0 bases and the J segment 3 bases; nucleotides outside the gene matches: 8.

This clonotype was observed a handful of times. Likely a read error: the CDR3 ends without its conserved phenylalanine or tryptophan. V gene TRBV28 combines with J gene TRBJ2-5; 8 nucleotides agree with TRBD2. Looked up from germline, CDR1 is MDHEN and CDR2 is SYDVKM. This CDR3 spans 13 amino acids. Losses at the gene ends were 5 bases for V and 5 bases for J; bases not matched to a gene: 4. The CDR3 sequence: CASSRGGTETQYL. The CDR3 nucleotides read TGTGCCAGCAGTCGGGGGGGTACGGAGACCCAGTACCTC.